This record looks at one T cell receptor (beta chain) sequence and its context. Its target is unknown. A junction boundary mismatches the germline segment, possibly from a read error. This record belongs to a study of tumor and adjacent non-tumor tissue in lung cancer. As for the study in general: The cohort had around twelve adenocarcinoma, a couple of squamous cell and 1 small cell patients. Each sample yielded 4 million to 4.5 million productive TCRbeta reads on average. Overall study findings and caveats: TCR diversity was significantly greater in tumor than normal lung tissue.

No cell sorting was done before RNA was extracted from the tissue. Between August and November 2014, newly diagnosed, chemotherapy-naive lung cancer patients underwent thoracic surgery in China. Germline lookup yields CDR1 DFQATT and CDR2 SNEGSKA (reference sequence). The CDR3 is made up of 11 amino acids. The library came from three nested PCR rounds adapted from ARM-PCR protocols. TCRdb re-called the multiplex PCR reads with MiXCR, one entry per CDR3 protein. The sample lists about 80,000 distinct CDR3 sequences, around 75% seen once, with 13% in the top ten. The chain couples TRBV20-1 to TRBJ1-3; D might be TRBD1 (6 bases). The sequence was collected from a woman in her fifties or sixties with non-small cell lung cancer. Material for sequencing was lung tumor tissue. The CDR3 region has the DNA TGCAGTGCTAGAGCCAAGGGGGTACTCTGTTTT. It encodes CSARAKGVLCF.